These 17 T cell receptor beta chains were all obtained from the same sample, sequenced in a study of blood T cell repertoires in COVID-19. Using immunoSEQ multiplex PCR, the repertoire was profiled, and TCRdb retains in-frame clones only, with some absent. Among under 300,000 clones listed, over 75% were seen once. Input material: peripheral blood. These receptors all come from a middle-aged woman who had recovered from COVID-19.

The chain is built from TRBV24-1 and TRBJ1-2; D unresolved. The V and J ends lost 3 bases and 4 bases respectively, with 8 bases between them. CDR1 and CDR2 (germline): KGHDR, SFDVKD. This CDR3 region has 13 residues. Here the CDR3 DNA reads TGTGCCACCAGTGATGCGGTGAGCTATGGCTACACCTTC. This translates into CATSDAVSYGYTF.

CDR3 DNA: TGTGCCAGCAGCCCGAAGACAGGGGGCCGCTTTGAAGCTTTCTTT. Its translation: CASSPKTGGRFEAFF. The chain uses TRBV11-3 and TRBJ1-1; 10 positions agree with TRBD1. V was pared by 5 bases and J by 7 bases, with 10 bases of the junction left unmatched. This CDR3 contains 15 residues. Per germline, CDR1 SGHNT and CDR2 YENEEA.

The chain uses TRBV19 and TRBJ1-5, with D tentatively TRBD1 (6 bases). There are 14 residues in the CDR3. V lost 5 bases, J lost 7 bases, and 15 bases lay in between. Germline V lookup: CDR1 LNHDA, CDR2 SQIVND (reference sequence). The CDR3 sequence is CASSATGSGQPQHF. Here the CDR3 DNA reads TGTGCCAGTAGTGCTACAGGGTCAGGGCAGCCCCAGCATTTT. The variable domain in full, with the rest retrieved from reference TRBV19 and TRBJ1-5, is DGGITQSPKYLFRKEGQNVTLSCEQNLNHDAMYWYRQDPGQGLRLIYYSQIVNDFQKGDIAEGYSVSREKKESFPLTVTSAQKNPTAFYLCASSATGSGQPQHFGDGTRLSIL.

The chain joins TRBV4-2 to TRBJ2-2; 8 bases fit TRBD1. J lost 2 bases, V lost 0 bases, and 5 bases had no gene match. Germline V gives CDR1 LGHNA, CDR2 YNFKEQ. This CDR3 spans 17 amino acids. The CDR3 is CASSQDRGQENTGELFF. The CDR3 DNA sequence: TGTGCCAGCAGCCAAGATCGGGGACAGGAAAACACCGGGGAGCTGTTTTTT.

This clone was counted between two and nine times. The gene calls are TRBV19 and TRBJ1-5, with 8 bases that match TRBD1. Germline CDR1 reads LNHDA; CDR2 reads SQIVND (reference sequence). The CDR3 is made up of 16 amino acids. Trimming at V came to 6 bases and at J to 6 bases, leaving 13 bases not matched to a gene. For the CDR3, the DNA is TGTGCCAGTAGCCTCAAAGGACAGGGACCCAGTCAGCCCCAGCATTTT. Protein product: CASSLKGQGPSQPQHF.

J is TRBJ1-5 and V is TRBV6-5, with TRBD1 identical over 9 bases. The CDR3 runs to 15 residues. Germline assignment: CDR1 MNHEY and CDR2 SVGAGI. Trimming removed 6 bases from V and 7 bases from J; junction bases left unmatched: 10. In DNA form, the CDR3 reads TGTGCCAGCAGCAATACAGGGGGCTTCGGCCAGCCCCAGCATTTT. Translation: CASSNTGGFGQPQHF.

The chain has TRBV7-2 and TRBJ1-4; D not resolved. Germline CDR1 and CDR2: SGHTA and FQGNSA. The CDR3 extends over 16 amino acids. Trimming left V 1 base short and J 10 bases short, with 19 bases between. The CDR3 sequence: CASSLDGELRSVKLFF. The CDR3 DNA reads TGTGCCAGCAGCTTAGACGGGGAGCTGAGGAGTGTAAAACTGTTTTTT.

The CDR3 loop reads CAIQGQGASGELFF. CDR3 nucleotide sequence: TGTGCCATCCAAGGGCAGGGGGCAAGCGGGGAGCTGTTTTTT. The J gene is TRBJ2-2, the V gene TRBV25-1; 8 bases fit TRBD1. CDR1 MGHDK and CDR2 SYGVNS come from the germline V gene. J gave up 7 bases and V 10 bases, and 11 bases lay outside the gene matches. This CDR3 comprises 14 residues.

This clone was detected only a few times. The same CDR3 also results from other DNA sequences found in this sample. This rearrangement joins TRBV6-4 to TRBJ2-3; D perhaps matches TRBD2 (6 bases). Germline V gives CDR1 MRHNA, CDR2 SNTAGT. CDR3 length: 14 amino acids. Trimming removed 6 bases from V and 0 bases from J, with 10 bases in between. CDR3 residues: CASSAGTSTDTQYF. The CDR3 DNA follows: TGTGCCAGCAGCGCCGGGACTAGCACAGATACGCAGTATTTT.

This rearrangement joins TRBV27 to TRBJ1-2, with 7 nucleotides matching TRBD1. In germline, CDR1 is MNHEY, CDR2 SMNVEV (reference sequence). The CDR3 has 15 residues. Trimming at V came to 6 bases and at J to 4 bases, leaving 11 bases not matched to a gene. The CDR3 DNA reads TGTGCCAGCAGACACAGGGGAGTAAGTGTCTATGGCTACACCTTC. Translated, it gives CASRHRGVSVYGYTF.

This chain joins TRBV11-2 and TRBJ2-5, with 7 bases fitting TRBD2. This CDR3 comprises 13 residues. V gave up 5 bases and J gave up 2 bases; unmatched junction bases: 2. CDR1 is SGHAT and CDR2 is FQNNGV in the germline V gene. In DNA form, the CDR3 reads TGTGCCAGCAGCGTGGGACTACAAGAGACCCAGTACTTC. Translation: CASSVGLQETQYF.

The CDR3, as DNA: TGTGCCAGCAGCTTGGCCTGGGGGGGGGCAAGGGCAGATACGCAGTATTTT. Translated, it gives CASSLAWGGARADTQYF. V gene TRBV5-8 combines with J gene TRBJ2-3, with D possibly being TRBD2 (7 bases). Germline V gene lookup returns CDR1 SGHTS and CDR2 YDEGEE. Trimming removed 0 bases from V and 4 bases from J, with 18 bases in between. The CDR3 has 17 residues.

This sequence joins TRBV12-5 and TRBJ2-2; D unresolved. The germline V gene encodes CDR1 LGHNT and CDR2 FRNRAP. The CDR3 has 13 amino acids. Deletions cut 1 base from V and 6 bases from J, with 6 bases between. CDR3: CASGLDQAGELFF. As DNA, the CDR3 is TGTGCTAGTGGTTTGGACCAGGCCGGGGAGCTGTTTTTT.

CDR3 sequence reads: CASSQFTGTGDYEQYF. CDR3 DNA sequence: TGTGCCAGCAGCCAATTTACCGGGACAGGGGACTACGAGCAGTACTTC. This chain joins TRBV3-1 (or the pseudogene TRBV3-2) and TRBJ2-7, with 10 positions matching TRBD1. In germline, CDR1 is LGHDT, CDR2 YNNKEL (reference sequence). The V gene end was trimmed by 2 bases and the J gene end by 3 bases; junction bases not matched to a gene: 7. This CDR3 is built from 16 residues.

The J gene is TRBJ2-5, the V gene TRBV24-1; D possibly corresponds to TRBD1 (5 bases). The CDR3 spans 13 residues. Per germline, CDR1 KGHDR and CDR2 SFDVKD. Trimming took off 8 bases at V and 5 bases at J, with 14 bases between the two ends. In DNA form, the CDR3 reads TGTGCCACCACAGGCAGGGAAGGGGAGACCCAGTACTTC. This translates into CATTGREGETQYF.

The genes are TRBV5-6 and TRBJ2-1; TRBD2 might be the D (6 bases). Trimming removed 3 bases from V and 5 bases from J, with 12 bases in between. Germline assignment: CDR1 SGHDT and CDR2 YYEEEE. CDR3 length equals 14 residues. DNA of the CDR3: TGTGCCAGCAGCTCGGGACTCAATAACAATGAGCAGTTCTTC. Protein sequence: CASSSGLNNNEQFF. The full variable domain, in which reference TRBV5-6 and TRBJ2-1 provide the parts outside the CDR3, is DAGVTQSPTHLIKTRGQQVTLRCSPKSGHDTVSWYQQALGQGPQFIFQYYEEEERQRGNFPDRFSGHQFPNYSSELNVNALLLGDSALYLCASSSGLNNNEQFFGPGTRLTVL.

The CDR3 sequence is CASSRTTGTSYEQYF. CDR3 bases: TGTGCCAGCAGCCGGACGACAGGGACTTCCTACGAGCAGTACTTC. This chain connects TRBV4-2 to TRBJ2-7; D perhaps matches TRBD1 (7 bases). V was pared by 4 bases and J by 1 base, with 14 bases between. The CDR3 contains 15 residues. Germline V gene lookup returns CDR1 LGHNA and CDR2 YNFKEQ.